This T cell receptor beta chain was sequenced in a study of T cell responses to AZD1222 COVID-19 vaccine. With respect to this clone: Antigen specificity is unknown.

Using immunoSEQ multiplex PCR, the repertoire was profiled, and TCRdb retains in-frame clones only, with some absent. Seen here are around 140,000 clones, roughly 92% observed once, and the top ten hold roughly 3.9%. Study-level findings and limits: Samples come after the peak T cell response, not at day 14. Researchers report vaccine-associated CD4 TCRs spanning spike, with dominance at 160-218 and 743-854.

Whether given at about 4 or about 12 weeks, second doses were pooled. The CDR3 sequence is 13 residues long. V was cut by 1 base and J by 3 bases, with 7 bases left in between. The chain carries TRBV12-3 or TRBV12-4 and TRBJ2-7, with unresolved D. Here the sequenced sample was peripheral blood, taken 28 days after the second AZD1222 dose. The sequence was collected from an adult who received the AZD1222 COVID-19 vaccine. In nucleotides, the CDR3 is TGTGCCAGCAGTTTAGGGAATCTCTACGAGCAGTACTTC. Translated, it gives CASSLGNLYEQYF.